The 12 T cell receptor beta chains below were found in one sample sequenced in a study of vaccination effects on CD4 cells after COVID-19. The repertoire was sequenced with immunoSEQ multiplex PCR; TCRdb's copy has only in-frame clones and lacks some. The table lists tens of thousands of clones, approximately 79% of them singletons. Expansion with viral peptide pools was applied to antigen-specific CD4+ T cells by the ViraFEST assay prior to sequencing. Isolation of CD4+ T cells took place after 10 to 11 days of culture. Prior SARS-CoV-2 infection was absent in the vaccine recipients, as shown by negative nucleocapsid antibodies. These receptors have no identified antigens. The input for sequencing was CD4+ T cells from PBMCs cultured with HCoV-OC43 spike peptides, taken before COVID-19 vaccination. As to subset: HCoV-OC43 spike overlapping peptide pool stimulation. The receptors stem from a human donor who received a COVID-19 vaccine.

The chain carries TRBV6-1 and TRBJ2-7; no clear D. V dropped 2 bases and J dropped 7 bases, with 12 bases sitting between them. The V gene's germline CDR1 is MNHNS and CDR2 SASEGT. CDR3 length: 13 amino acids. The CDR3: CASSESLGLEQYV. The CDR3 nucleotides read TGTGCCAGCAGTGAAAGTTTAGGGTTGGAGCAGTACGTC.

The rearrangement joins TRBV5-1 to TRBJ2-5; tentative D call: TRBD2 (7 bases). The CDR3 is 16 residues long. Between the trimmed V and J ends, which lost 3 bases and 4 bases, there was a span of 19 bases. Germline V CDR1 and CDR2: SGHRS, YFSETQ. CDR3 residues: CASSSGVQGGTETQYF. The DNA of the CDR3 is TGCGCCAGCAGCTCTGGGGTACAGGGAGGGACAGAGACCCAGTACTTC.

The rearrangement uses TRBV3-1 (or the pseudogene TRBV3-2) and TRBJ1-2; tentatively, D is TRBD1 (5 bases). The CDR3 has 12 residues. Looked up from germline, CDR1 is LGHDT and CDR2 is YNNKEL (reference sequence). Trimming cost V 6 bases and J 10 bases, with 15 bases left between them. The CDR3: CASSYGRQNYTF. The CDR3, as DNA: TGTGCCAGCAGTTACGGTAGACAGAACTACACCTTC.

This clone turned up a few times. The chain carries TRBV5-1 and TRBJ1-2; 7 bases map to TRBD1. V dropped 2 bases and J dropped 3; count of bases not matched to a gene: 1. CDR1 and CDR2 from the germline V gene are SGHRS and YFSETQ. The CDR3 sequence is 13 residues long. The DNA of the CDR3 is TGCGCCAGCAGCTTAGGACAGGACTATGGCTACACCTTC. Its protein product is CASSLGQDYGYTF.

The rearrangement links TRBV2 to TRBJ2-3, with TRBD2 matching 9 bases. The CDR3 runs to 14 residues. Germline-derived CDR1 and CDR2 are SNHLY and FYNNEI. V lost 8 bases, J lost 9 bases, and 12 bases stayed unmatched. This chain's CDR3 is CASRLAAGGGTQYF. The CDR3 bases are TGTGCCAGCCGACTAGCAGCGGGGGGTGGGACGCAGTATTTT.

The chain employs TRBV5-6 and TRBJ2-5; D assignment may be TRBD1 or TRBD2 (7 bases each). V was trimmed by 2 bases and J by 2 bases, leaving 13 bases between them. The CDR3 has 15 residues. Germline values: CDR1 SGHDT, CDR2 YYEEEE. The CDR3 sequence: CASSFYRGGQETQYF. In nucleotides, the CDR3 is TGTGCCAGCAGCTTTTACAGGGGAGGGCAAGAGACCCAGTACTTC.

This clone came up a few times. The rearrangement uses TRBV5-4 and TRBJ1-6; D not resolved. CDR1 SGHNT and CDR2 YYREEE come from the germline V gene (reference sequence). CDR3 size: 14 residues. The V gene lost 5 bases and the J gene lost 4 bases, with 10 bases spanning the gap. As DNA, the CDR3 is TGTGCCAGCAGTTCAGGACTGTATAATTCACCCCTCCACTTT. As protein: CASSSGLYNSPLHF.

V usage is TRBV7-3 and J usage is TRBJ2-5, with 8 bases fitting TRBD1. The CDR3 runs to 13 residues. Germline CDR1 is SGHTA and CDR2 is FQGTGA. With V trimmed by 3 bases and J by 5 bases, 2 bases remained unmatched. The CDR3 loop reads CASSFRQGETQYF. The CDR3 DNA is TGTGCCAGCAGCTTCCGACAGGGGGAGACCCAGTACTTC.

A few counts support this clone. The chain joins TRBV10-1 to TRBJ1-1, with D possibly TRBD1 on 5 matching bases. The V and J ends lost 8 bases and 2 bases respectively, with 15 bases between them. Germline V gives CDR1 WNHNN, CDR2 SYGVQD (reference sequence). The CDR3 is 14 amino acids. The CDR3 sequence is CASASSGRNTEAFF. The CDR3 coding sequence is TGCGCCAGCGCCTCCTCAGGGAGAAACACTGAAGCTTTCTTT.

The J gene is TRBJ2-5, the V gene TRBV5-5, with D hard to call. V lost 0 bases to trimming and J lost 4 bases, with 13 bases between them. The V gene's germline CDR1 is SGHKS and CDR2 YYEKEE (reference sequence). This CDR3 region has 15 residues. This CDR3 reads CASSLALGERETQYF. In nucleotides, the CDR3 is TGTGCCAGCAGCTTGGCCCTTGGGGAACGAGAGACCCAGTACTTC. The complete variable domain, with remaining parts taken from reference TRBV5-5 and TRBJ2-5, reads DAGVTQSPTHLIKTRGQQVTLRCSPISGHKSVSWYQQVLGQGPQFIFQYYEKEERGRGNFPDRFSARQFPNYSSELNVNALLLGDSALYLCASSLALGERETQYFGPGTRLLVL.

The rearrangement uses TRBV7-3 and TRBJ2-2; D is unclear. The V end was cut by 5 bases, the J end by 0 bases, with 16 bases between. The CDR3 covers 17 residues. Germline values: CDR1 SGHTA, CDR2 FQGTGA. CDR3 sequence: CASSPIPAESNTGELFF. The CDR3 coding sequence is TGTGCCAGCAGCCCAATCCCGGCAGAATCGAACACCGGGGAGCTGTTTTTT.

This clone has a handful of counts. The rearrangement uses TRBV5-8 and TRBJ1-2; tentative D call: TRBD1 (5 bases). The germline V gene has CDR1 SGHTS and CDR2 YDEGEE. Trimming stripped 7 bases from V and 4 bases from J, with 17 bases between. This CDR3 region has 14 residues. The CDR3 sequence: CASSKGDGGYGYTF. The CDR3 DNA reads as TGTGCCAGCTCTAAAGGGGACGGGGGCTATGGCTACACCTTC.